Below, 32 T cell receptor beta chains from the same sample are listed, as sequenced in a study of control samples from healthy donors and cancer patients. TCRdb's table, derived via immunoSEQ multiplex PCR, lists solely in-frame clones and lacks some. Of under 450,000 clones listed, approximately 90% are singletons. The sequencing sample was made of PBMCs. These receptors all come from a man in his forties with head and neck cancer.

This clone was seen only once. The chain recombines TRBV20-1 with TRBJ1-1; no definite D call. Per the germline V gene, CDR1 is DFQATT and CDR2 is SNEGSKA (reference sequence). The V end lost 1 base, the J end lost 8 bases, and 8 bases lay between the germline ends. The CDR3 is made up of 11 amino acids. CDR3 DNA sequence: TGCAGTGCTAGAGCAGCGGGGGAAGCTTTCTTT. This encodes CSARAAGEAFF.

The CDR3 DNA sequence: TGCGCCAGCAGCTTAAACCAATGGACTAGCGGGAGTTACGAGCAGTACTTC. This codes for CASSLNQWTSGSYEQYF. The V call is TRBV5-1, the J call TRBJ2-7, with 13 bases matching TRBD2. The V and J ends lost 2 bases and 4 bases, in that order; junction bases with no gene match: 9. Per the germline V gene, CDR1 is SGHRS and CDR2 is YFSETQ. CDR3 length: 17 residues. Filled out from reference TRBV5-1 and TRBJ2-7, the complete variable domain reads KAGVTQTPRYLIKTRGQQVTLSCSPISGHRSVSWYQQTPGQGLQFLFEYFSETQRNKGNFPGRFSGRQFSNSRSEMNVSTLELGDSALYLCASSLNQWTSGSYEQYFGPGTRLTVT.

V usage is TRBV12-5 and J usage is TRBJ1-3; D remains ambiguous. The germline V gene has CDR1 LGHNT and CDR2 FRNRAP. V was trimmed by 3 bases and J by 3 bases, leaving 9 bases between them. This CDR3 has 14 amino acids. The CDR3 is CASGFTQSGNTIYF. DNA of the CDR3: TGTGCTAGTGGTTTTACGCAGAGTGGAAACACCATATATTTT.

V and J are TRBV11-3 and TRBJ2-2; TRBD1 is a possible D gene (6 bases). This CDR3 has 17 residues. Germline-derived CDR1 and CDR2 are SGHNT and YENEEA. V lost 5 bases, J lost 5 bases, and 21 bases lay in between. CDR3 nucleotides: TGTGCCAGCAGCCTTAGGACAGACCCGAGAGGAACCGGGGAGCTGTTTTTT. Protein product: CASSLRTDPRGTGELFF.

The V gene is TRBV6-5, the J gene TRBJ2-2; maybe TRBD1 (6 bases). V gave up 6 bases and J gave up 7 bases, with 15 bases separating them. CDR1 is MNHEY and CDR2 is SVGAGI in the germline V gene. This CDR3 comprises 14 residues. Here the CDR3 reads CASRLGTQGGELFF. The CDR3 bases are TGTGCCAGCAGACTAGGGACACAAGGCGGGGAGCTGTTTTTT.

The rearrangement uses TRBV7-2 and TRBJ1-3; no definite D call. V was clipped by 5 bases and J by 0 bases, with 11 bases between them. CDR1 and CDR2 from the germline V gene are SGHTA and FQGNSA. The CDR3 length is 15 residues. CDR3 region: CASSSTRHSGNTIYF. CDR3 nucleotide sequence: TGTGCCAGCAGCAGCACCCGACACTCTGGAAACACCATATATTTT.

The chain couples TRBV7-3 to TRBJ2-6, with D tentatively TRBD1 (6 bases). The V gene lost 2 bases and the J gene lost 4 bases, with 9 bases spanning the gap. From germline, CDR1 is SGHTA and CDR2 FQGTGA. The CDR3 consists of 15 residues. Here the CDR3 DNA reads TGTGCCAGCAGCTTAGCAGGGGACGGGGCCAACGTCCTGACTTTC. It translates to CASSLAGDGANVLTF.

In its sample, this clone was seen once. This chain links TRBV7-2 with TRBJ1-1; D gene unclear. This CDR3 spans 13 amino acids. Germline V gene data show CDR1 as SGHTA and CDR2 as FQGNSA. The V end was cut by 5 bases, the J end by 0 bases, with 7 bases between. DNA for the CDR3: TGTGCCAGCAGCCGTACACTGAACACTGAAGCTTTCTTT. Translation: CASSRTLNTEAFF.

The chain has TRBV27 and TRBJ2-2; weak D call: TRBD2 (5 bases). The CDR3 spans 17 residues. CDR1 MNHEY and CDR2 SMNVEV come from the germline V gene (reference sequence). V lost 6 bases to trimming and J lost 1 base, with 18 bases between them. CDR3 bases: TGTGCCAGCAGACGTGAAGGAGCGGACCTGAACACCGGGGAGCTGTTTTTT. This sequence encodes CASRREGADLNTGELFF.

The chain employs TRBV30 and TRBJ1-4; a possible D gene is TRBD1 (5 bases). Germline values: CDR1 GTSNPN, CDR2 SVGIG (reference sequence). V lost 7 bases and J 2 bases, leaving 8 bases between the germline ends. The CDR3 is 12 amino acids. In nucleotides, the CDR3 is TGTGCCTCAGGGCGTACTAATGAAAAACTGTTTTTT. It is translated as CASGRTNEKLFF.

The J gene is TRBJ2-7, the V gene TRBV18; D unclear. Between the trimmed V and J ends, which lost 4 bases and 6 bases, there was a span of 16 bases. Germline V lookup: CDR1 KGHSH, CDR2 LQKENI. CDR3 length equals 14 residues. CDR3 DNA sequence: TGTGCCAGCTCACATGGCAGGTCAAGAGCCGAGCAGTACTTC. As protein: CASSHGRSRAEQYF.

This chain links TRBV7-2 with TRBJ2-3; D may correspond to TRBD1 or TRBD2 (5 bases each). Germline V gene sequence: CDR1 SGHTA, CDR2 FQGNSA. The CDR3 is made up of 13 amino acids. Trimming took 6 bases from V and 2 from J, leaving 9 bases between them. The CDR3 DNA reads TGTGCCAGCAGGCCGGGGCCCACAGATACGCAGTATTTT. It codes for CASRPGPTDTQYF.

V is TRBV19 and J is TRBJ2-1; no reliable D call. The CDR3 runs 13 residues. Germline V gene lookup returns CDR1 LNHDA and CDR2 SQIVND (reference sequence). V was cut by 6 bases and J by 7 bases, with 13 bases left in between. This chain's CDR3 is CASRAPPLNEQFF. CDR3 sequence (DNA): TGTGCCAGTAGAGCCCCCCCCCTAAATGAGCAGTTCTTC.

The chain's CDR3 is CASSLVSRDRGGRLDTQYF. The CDR3 DNA reads as TGCGCCAGCAGCTTGGTCTCCCGGGACAGGGGAGGTAGATTGGATACGCAGTATTTT. The chain uses TRBV5-1 and TRBJ2-3; 10 bases agree with TRBD1. CDR3 length: 19 residues. The V gene's germline CDR1 is SGHRS and CDR2 YFSETQ. The V and J ends lost 0 bases and 6 bases, in that order; junction bases with no gene match: 16.

V usage is TRBV19 and J usage is TRBJ2-7; 7 bases align to TRBD2. Germline CDR1 is LNHDA and CDR2 is SQIVND (reference sequence). V dropped 6 bases and J dropped 1; count of bases not matched to a gene: 6. The CDR3 is 14 amino acids. CDR3 sequence reads: CASRSRGESYEQYF. DNA of the CDR3: TGTGCCAGTAGATCTCGGGGGGAATCCTACGAGCAGTACTTC. Full variable domain (missing parts from reference TRBV19 and TRBJ2-7): DGGITQSPKYLFRKEGQNVTLSCEQNLNHDAMYWYRQDPGQGLRLIYYSQIVNDFQKGDIAEGYSVSREKKESFPLTVTSAQKNPTAFYLCASRSRGESYEQYFGPGTRLTVT.

The chain carries TRBV5-1 and TRBJ2-7, with D possibly matching TRBD2 (6 bases). The germline gives CDR1 SGHRS, CDR2 YFSETQ. The length of the CDR3 is 15 residues. V gave up 0 bases and J gave up 2 bases, with 12 bases separating them. CDR3 amino acids: CASSLVQGGPYEQYF. For the CDR3, the DNA is TGCGCCAGCAGCTTGGTTCAGGGAGGTCCCTACGAGCAGTACTTC. Using reference TRBV5-1 and TRBJ2-7 for the parts outside the CDR3, the full variable domain is KAGVTQTPRYLIKTRGQQVTLSCSPISGHRSVSWYQQTPGQGLQFLFEYFSETQRNKGNFPGRFSGRQFSNSRSEMNVSTLELGDSALYLCASSLVQGGPYEQYFGPGTRLTVT.

The genes are TRBV19 and TRBJ2-1, with D possibly TRBD1 on 6 matching bases. With 3 bases removed from V and 8 bases from J, the gap between germline ends came to 14 bases. The CDR3 extends over 14 amino acids. The germline V gene encodes CDR1 LNHDA and CDR2 SQIVND (reference sequence). The CDR3 region has the DNA TGTGCCAGTAGTATGGGTGGGGGCAGCTATGAGCAGTTCTTC. The encoded protein is CASSMGGGSYEQFF.

The chain links TRBV7-8 to TRBJ1-2; no definite D call. The germline V gene has CDR1 SGHVS and CDR2 FQNEAQ. Trimming removed 2 bases from V and 6 bases from J, with 13 bases in between. This CDR3 spans 14 amino acids. Here the CDR3 DNA reads TGTGCCAGCAGCTTATCCGGCAGAGACGATGGCTACACCTTC. Translated: CASSLSGRDDGYTF.

This sequence joins TRBV30 and TRBJ2-4; TRBD2 might be the D (5 bases). The V gene's germline CDR1 is GTSNPN and CDR2 SVGIG (reference sequence). V lost 0 bases, J lost 6 bases, and 12 bases lay in between. The CDR3 loop spans 14 amino acids. CDR3 DNA: TGTGCCTGGAGTGTAGGCCTCGAGGGAAACATTCAGTACTTC. Protein: CAWSVGLEGNIQYF.

The V call is TRBV10-1, the J call TRBJ2-3, with 10 positions matching TRBD2. The CDR3 is made up of 16 amino acids. Germline V gives CDR1 WNHNN, CDR2 SYGVQD (reference sequence). The ends lost 5 bases at V and 2 bases at J; junction bases unmatched: 7. The CDR3 region is CASSIQRGGTTDTQYF. The DNA of the CDR3 is TGCGCCAGCAGTATACAGCGGGGGGGCACCACAGATACGCAGTATTTT.

The CDR3 reads CASSFGTASNEQFF. In nucleotides, the CDR3 is TGCGCCAGCAGCTTCGGGACCGCTAGCAATGAGCAGTTCTTC. This rearrangement joins TRBV5-1 to TRBJ2-1; D possibly uses TRBD1 or TRBD2 (5 bases each). Deletions cut 2 bases from V and 6 bases from J, with 12 bases between. Germline CDR1 and CDR2: SGHRS and YFSETQ. The CDR3 length is 14 residues.

Worth noting for this clone: This CDR3 is also generated by other DNA sequences in the sample. The chain joins TRBV7-3 to TRBJ1-6; TRBD1 matches 11 bases. V was pared by 2 bases and J by 9 bases, with 0 bases of the junction left unmatched. The germline gives CDR1 SGHTA, CDR2 FQGTGA. CDR3 length: 14 residues. CDR3 residues: CASSLGTGGSPLHF. CDR3 DNA sequence: TGTGCCAGCAGCTTAGGGACAGGGGGTTCACCCCTCCACTTT.

The chain has TRBV7-9 and TRBJ2-3, with D possibly matching TRBD2 (6 bases). The CDR3 has 16 amino acids. The V gene lost 2 bases and the J gene lost 1 base, with 13 bases spanning the gap. Per germline, CDR1 SEHNR and CDR2 FQNEAQ (reference sequence). In DNA form, the CDR3 reads TGTGCCAGCAGCTTAAGGCGGGGTTTTGGCACAGATACGCAGTATTTT. Translation gives CASSLRRGFGTDTQYF.

The chain employs TRBV28 and TRBJ1-1; maybe TRBD1 (6 bases). Germline V gene sequence: CDR1 MDHEN, CDR2 SYDVKM. The CDR3 has 13 amino acids. Trimming cost V 7 bases and J 0 bases, with 9 bases left between them. CDR3 sequence reads: CASISGVNTEAFF. The CDR3 coding sequence is TGTGCCAGCATTTCAGGGGTGAACACTGAAGCTTTCTTT.

The chain has TRBV6-6 and TRBJ2-7, with 7 bases fitting TRBD2. Trimming at V came to 6 bases and at J to 0 bases, leaving 5 bases not matched to a gene. The CDR3 has 14 residues. Looked up from germline, CDR1 is MNHNY and CDR2 is SVGAGI (reference sequence). CDR3 nucleotides: TGTGCCAGCAGGGGAGCGGGATTCTCCTACGAGCAGTACTTC. Residues: CASRGAGFSYEQYF.

The J gene is TRBJ1-4, the V gene TRBV9; the D gene is possibly TRBD1 (5 bases). In germline, CDR1 is SGDLS, CDR2 YYNGEE. This CDR3 has 14 residues. V was clipped by 0 bases and J by 8 bases, with 11 bases between them. The CDR3: CASSVDGAGEKLFF. The CDR3 DNA reads TGTGCCAGCAGCGTAGATGGGGCCGGGGAAAAACTGTTTTTT.

This sequence joins TRBV19 and TRBJ1-5; tentatively, D is TRBD1 (6 bases). V lost 1 base to trimming and J lost 5 bases, with 12 bases between them. Germline lookup yields CDR1 LNHDA and CDR2 SQIVND (reference sequence). The CDR3 contains 15 residues. The CDR3: CASSIVGGVDQPQHF. The CDR3 nucleotides read TGTGCCAGTAGTATAGTAGGGGGGGTCGATCAGCCCCAGCATTTT.

Here the CDR3 reads CAISESRGQNQPQHF. In nucleotides, the CDR3 is TGTGCCATCAGTGAGTCCAGGGGGCAGAATCAGCCCCAGCATTTT. The rearrangement uses TRBV10-3 and TRBJ1-5, with 8 bases matching TRBD1. Per germline, CDR1 ENHRY and CDR2 SYGVKD. After removal of 0 bases from V and 4 bases from J, the junction contained 2 bases not matched to a gene. This CDR3 contains 15 residues.

The V and J genes are TRBV10-3 and TRBJ1-2; D not resolved. The germline V gene encodes CDR1 ENHRY and CDR2 SYGVKD. The CDR3 is 14 amino acids. The V end was cut by 8 bases, the J end by 4 bases, with 17 bases between. CDR3 bases: TGTGCCATCGGAGACTCCTGGAAATTCTATGGCTACACCTTC. It is translated as CAIGDSWKFYGYTF.

The CDR3 coding sequence is TGTGCCAGCAGCCACAAAGGGAAGGGTGGGTTCTTC. This translates into CASSHKGKGGFF. This chain connects TRBV14 to TRBJ2-1; D unclear. This CDR3 is built from 12 residues. Looked up from germline, CDR1 is SGHDN and CDR2 is FVKESK. Trimming took off 3 bases at V and 15 bases at J, with 15 bases between the two ends.

This clone showed up just a few times. The chain is built from TRBV21-1 and TRBJ2-5; the table's TRBD2 call for D was not verified on the DNA. TRBV21-1 is a recognized pseudogene. This CDR3 spans 16 amino acids. This CDR3 reads CASSNTEEGGLETQYF. The CDR3 DNA reads as TGTGCCAGCAGCAATACCGAAGAAGGAGGATTGGAGACCCAGTACTTC.

This chain connects TRBV7-8 to TRBJ2-1; TRBD2 is a possible D gene (6 bases). The CDR3 spans 14 residues. V was cut by 7 bases and J by 6 bases, with 16 bases left in between. Germline CDR1 reads SGHVS; CDR2 reads FQNEAQ. CDR3: CASIGWRGGNEQFF. DNA of the CDR3: TGTGCCAGCATAGGGTGGCGGGGAGGCAATGAGCAGTTCTTC.